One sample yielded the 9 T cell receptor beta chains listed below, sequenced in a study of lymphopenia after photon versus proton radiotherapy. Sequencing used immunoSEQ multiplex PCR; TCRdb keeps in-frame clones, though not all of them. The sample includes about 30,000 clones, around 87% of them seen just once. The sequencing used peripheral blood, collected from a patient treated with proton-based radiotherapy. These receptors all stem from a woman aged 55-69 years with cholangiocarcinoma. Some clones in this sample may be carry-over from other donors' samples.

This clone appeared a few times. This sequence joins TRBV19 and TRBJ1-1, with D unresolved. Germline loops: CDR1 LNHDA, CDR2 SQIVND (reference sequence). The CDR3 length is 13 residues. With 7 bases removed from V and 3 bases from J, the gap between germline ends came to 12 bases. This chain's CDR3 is CASNAGRDTEAFF. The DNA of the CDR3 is TGTGCCAGTAATGCCGGGAGGGACACTGAAGCTTTCTTT.

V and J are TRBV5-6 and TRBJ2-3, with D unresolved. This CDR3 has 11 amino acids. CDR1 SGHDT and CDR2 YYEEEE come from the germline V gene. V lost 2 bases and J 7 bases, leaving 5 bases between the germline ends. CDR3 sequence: CASSFGNTQYF. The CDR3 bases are TGTGCCAGCAGCTTTGGGAATACGCAGTATTTT.

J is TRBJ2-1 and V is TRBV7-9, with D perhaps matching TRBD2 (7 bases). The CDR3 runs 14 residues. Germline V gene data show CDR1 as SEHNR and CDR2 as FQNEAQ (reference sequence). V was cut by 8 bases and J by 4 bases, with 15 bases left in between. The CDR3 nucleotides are TGTGCCAGCCGACTCGGGGGGCCGTACAATGAGCAGTTCTTC. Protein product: CASRLGGPYNEQFF.

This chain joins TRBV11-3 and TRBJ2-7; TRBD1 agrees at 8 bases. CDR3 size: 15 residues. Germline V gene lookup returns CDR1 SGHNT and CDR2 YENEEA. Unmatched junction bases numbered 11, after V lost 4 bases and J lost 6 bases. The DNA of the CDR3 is TGTGCCAGCAGCTCTGGGGACAGGCTCCTAAGCGAGCAGTACTTC. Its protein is CASSSGDRLLSEQYF.

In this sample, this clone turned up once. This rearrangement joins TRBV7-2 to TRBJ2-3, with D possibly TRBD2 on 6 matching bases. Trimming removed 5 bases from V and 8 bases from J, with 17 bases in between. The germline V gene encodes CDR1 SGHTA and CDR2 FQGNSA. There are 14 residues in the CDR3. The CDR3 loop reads CASSPSSKGGTQYF. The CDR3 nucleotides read TGTGCCAGCAGCCCCTCGAGTAAGGGAGGTACGCAGTATTTT.

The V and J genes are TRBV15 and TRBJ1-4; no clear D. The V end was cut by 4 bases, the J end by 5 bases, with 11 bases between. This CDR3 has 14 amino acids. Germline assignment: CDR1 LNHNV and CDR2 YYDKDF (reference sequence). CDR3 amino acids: CATSNFYENEKLFF. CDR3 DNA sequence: TGTGCCACCAGCAACTTCTACGAAAATGAAAAACTGTTTTTT.

CDR3 amino acids: CASSLEGTTKTGYGYTF. The CDR3 region has the DNA TGTGCCAGCAGCTTAGAGGGGACTACAAAAACCGGCTATGGCTACACCTTC. V and J are TRBV7-2 and TRBJ1-2; weak D call: TRBD1 (5 bases). The germline gives CDR1 SGHTA, CDR2 FQGNSA. Trimming took 1 base from V and 4 from J, leaving 19 bases between them. This CDR3 region has 17 residues. Full variable domain (rest looked up from reference TRBV7-2 and TRBJ1-2): GAGVSQSPSNKVTEKGKDVELRCDPISGHTALYWYRQSLGQGLEFLIYFQGNSAPDKSGLPSDRFSAERTGGSVSTLTIQRTQQEDSAVYLCASSLEGTTKTGYGYTFGSGTRLTVV.

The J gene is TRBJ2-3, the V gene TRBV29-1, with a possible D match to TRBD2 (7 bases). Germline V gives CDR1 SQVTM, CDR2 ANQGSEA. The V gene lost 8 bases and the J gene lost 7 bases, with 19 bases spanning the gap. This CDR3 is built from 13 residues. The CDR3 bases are TGCAGCTCGCTTTGGGGGGGGCAGCATACGCAGTATTTT. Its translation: CSSLWGGQHTQYF.

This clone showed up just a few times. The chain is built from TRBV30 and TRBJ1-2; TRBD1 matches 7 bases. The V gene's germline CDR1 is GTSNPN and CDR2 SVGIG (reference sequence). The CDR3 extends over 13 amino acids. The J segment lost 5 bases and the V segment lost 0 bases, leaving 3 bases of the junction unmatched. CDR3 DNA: TGTGCCTGGAGTGTTGGCAGGGGGTATGGCTACACCTTC. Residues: CAWSVGRGYGYTF.